This TCR beta chain was retrieved from a study of cytomegalovirus exposure and HLA in healthy donors. Findings and limits, study-wide: The study put 150 to 200 TCR beta chains on its list as cytomegalovirus-associated.

The CDR3 spans 16 residues. CDR1 is KGHSH and CDR2 is LQKENI in the germline V gene. V shed 2 bases and J shed 2 bases, with 13 bases lying between them. The PCR employed 60 Vbeta primers together with 13 Jbeta primers. Repertoires were generated with immunoSEQ multiplex PCR, while TCRdb's copy carries only in-frame clones and drops some. The sample carries fewer than 130,000 clones, around four fifths recorded once. Healthy bone marrow donors made up the cohort. Nominally healthy donors were sampled, though unrecorded immune exposures were likely. On this clone itself: Its target is unknown.

The J gene is TRBJ1-3, the V gene TRBV18, with no clear D. The sequence was collected from a man aged 25-40 years in good health and CMV-seropositive. Sequences were obtained from PBMCs. The CDR3, as DNA: TGTGCCAGCTCACCAGGAGCGGTGCGGGCTGGAAACACCATATATTTT. Translation gives CASSPGAVRAGNTIYF.